Included here is one TCR beta chain sequence, with context. Its antigen remains unknown. Unique molecular identifiers were present on cDNA, and template switching added a universal primer site. Each CDR3 protein is one row after TCRdb ran MiXCR on the 5' RACE reads. In the table there are about 530,000 distinct CDR3 sequences, 20% to 25% of which are singletons. The data originate from a study of identical twins. Study results and caveats: Excess sharing by twins proved weaker in beta out-of-frame sequences. While abundant cord blood beta clonotypes carried fewer insertions, memory repertoires showed no such pattern.

The germline CDR1 and CDR2 sequences are KGHSH and LQKENI. The CDR3 totals 13 residues. The V end was cut by 4 bases, the J end by 6 bases, with 11 bases between. The donors were all healthy and Caucasian. These same data were also listed under a study on yellow fever vaccine responses in identical twins.

This receptor was obtained from a woman aged 18-30 years in good health. The sequenced material came from CD4+ T cells sorted from blood. The chain has TRBV18 and TRBJ2-3, with a tentative D call TRBD1 (6 bases). This CDR3 reads CASSQYTGDTQYF. CDR3 coding DNA: TGTGCCAGCTCACAATATACAGGGGATACGCAGTATTTT.